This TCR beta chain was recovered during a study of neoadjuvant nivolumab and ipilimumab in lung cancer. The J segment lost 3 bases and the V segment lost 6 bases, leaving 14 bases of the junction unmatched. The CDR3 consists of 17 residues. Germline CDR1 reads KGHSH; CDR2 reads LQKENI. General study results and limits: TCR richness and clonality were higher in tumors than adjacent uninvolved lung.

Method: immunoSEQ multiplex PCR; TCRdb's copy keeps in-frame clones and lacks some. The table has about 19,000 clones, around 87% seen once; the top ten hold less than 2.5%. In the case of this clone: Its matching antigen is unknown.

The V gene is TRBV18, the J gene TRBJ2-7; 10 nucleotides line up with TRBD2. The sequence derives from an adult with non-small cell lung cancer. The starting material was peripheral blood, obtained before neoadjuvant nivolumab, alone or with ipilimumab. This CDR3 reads CASSLGGAGGPIYEQYF. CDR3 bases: TGTGCCAGCTCCCTCGGGGGAGCGGGAGGGCCGATCTACGAGCAGTACTTC.